A selection of T cell receptor beta chains follows, all from one sample in a study of TIL therapy for anti-PD-1-resistant metastatic lung cancer. The data were produced by immunoSEQ multiplex PCR, yet TCRdb's version contains in-frame clones alone and is incomplete. The sample comprises 21,000 or so clones, under 80% of which are singletons, and about 7% rests with the top ten. Specimen: blood, collected at baseline. The receptors were gathered from a person aged 25-79 years with non-small cell lung cancer. CDR3s include the opening cysteine and the closing phenylalanine or tryptophan. D genes are given only for firm matches. Only part of the rows carry a size: once, few, many, or a class if the clone is expanded.

cdr3_length: 19
j_call: TRBJ2-5
d_call: TRBD2
clone_size: NA
v_call: TRBV4-3
cdr3_nt: TGCGCCAGCAGCCAAGATTCAGCGGGCGGGGGATCCTGGCAAGAGACCCAGTACTTC
cdr3_aa: CASSQDSAGGGSWQETQYF

cdr3_length: 14
j_call: TRBJ1-1
d_call: NA
clone_size: NA
v_call: TRBV4-1
cdr3_nt: TGCGCCAGCAGCCAAGACGGGGGCTCGACTGAAGCTTTCTTT
cdr3_aa: CASSQDGGSTEAFF

cdr3_length: 14
j_call: TRBJ1-2
d_call: TRBD1
clone_size: NA
v_call: TRBV5-1
cdr3_nt: TGCGCCAGCAGCACGGACAGGGGTGTCTATGGCTACACCTTC
cdr3_aa: CASSTDRGVYGYTF

cdr3_length: 12
j_call: TRBJ1-3
d_call: NA
clone_size: NA
v_call: TRBV28
cdr3_nt: TGTGCCAGCAGCTCCCCACCGGACACCATATATTTT
cdr3_aa: CASSSPPDTIYF

cdr3_length: 14
j_call: TRBJ2-5
d_call: NA
clone_size: NA
v_call: TRBV6-6
cdr3_nt: TGTGCCAGCAGTTACTCGGAGGGATCAGAGACCCAGTACTTC
cdr3_aa: CASSYSEGSETQYF

cdr3_length: 15
j_call: TRBJ1-5
d_call: NA
clone_size: few
v_call: TRBV21-1
cdr3_nt: TGTGCCAGCAACGTCAGACAGGGTAGCAATCAGCCCCAGCATTTT
cdr3_aa: CASNVRQGSNQPQHF

cdr3_length: 16
j_call: TRBJ1-5
d_call: NA
clone_size: NA
v_call: TRBV29-1
cdr3_nt: TGCAGCGTTCAAGGCAGCCCAGACGCCGGCAATCAGCCCCAGCATTTT
cdr3_aa: CSVQGSPDAGNQPQHF

cdr3_length: 15
j_call: TRBJ2-7
d_call: TRBD2
clone_size: NA
v_call: TRBV10-3
cdr3_nt: TGTGCCATCAGTGAGAAGACTAGCGGGAATCTCGGGCAGTACTTC
cdr3_aa: CAISEKTSGNLGQYF

cdr3_length: 19
j_call: TRBJ2-2
d_call: TRBD1
clone_size: NA
v_call: TRBV30
cdr3_nt: TGTGCCTGGAGTACCACCTTGGGGGGCAGGGGGCGAAAACACCGGGGAGCTGTTTTT
cdr3_aa: CAWSTTLGGRGRKHRGAVF

cdr3_length: 14
j_call: TRBJ2-7
d_call: NA
clone_size: NA
v_call: TRBV6-6
cdr3_nt: TGTGCCAGCAGGGACACAGGGCAGGTCGACGAGCAGTACTTC
cdr3_aa: CASRDTGQVDEQYF

cdr3_length: 13
j_call: TRBJ2-5
d_call: TRBD2
clone_size: once
v_call: TRBV28
cdr3_nt: TGTGCCAGTTGGACTAGCGGGCGCGAGACCCAGTACTTC
cdr3_aa: CASWTSGRETQYF

cdr3_length: 11
j_call: TRBJ1-2
d_call: NA
clone_size: NA
v_call: TRBV29-1
cdr3_nt: TGCAGCGTTCGGGACGTGTATGGCTACACCTTC
cdr3_aa: CSVRDVYGYTF

cdr3_length: 15
j_call: TRBJ2-2
d_call: TRBD1
clone_size: NA
v_call: TRBV5-1
cdr3_nt: TGCGCCAGCAGCAGGGGACAGGGTTACACCGGGGAGCTGTTTTTT
cdr3_aa: CASSRGQGYTGELFF

cdr3_length: 15
j_call: TRBJ1-2
d_call: NA
clone_size: medium-sized
v_call: TRBV4-1
cdr3_nt: TGCGCCAGCAGCCAAATCATCACAGGGAGCTATGGCTACACCTTC
cdr3_aa: CASSQIITGSYGYTF

cdr3_length: 15
j_call: TRBJ1-5
d_call: NA
clone_size: NA
v_call: TRBV7-8
cdr3_nt: TGTGCCAGCAGCTTTAGGGGCGTTGGCAATCAGCCCCAGCATTTT
cdr3_aa: CASSFRGVGNQPQHF

cdr3_length: 13
j_call: TRBJ2-2
d_call: TRBD2
clone_size: NA
v_call: TRBV9
cdr3_nt: TGTGCCAGCAGCAGCGGGAGGACCGGGGAGCTGTTTTTT
cdr3_aa: CASSSGRTGELFF

cdr3_length: 15
j_call: TRBJ2-1
d_call: TRBD2
clone_size: NA
v_call: TRBV19
cdr3_nt: TGTGCCAGTAGTGAAGGGCCTAGCGGAATGTCGGAGCAGTTCTTC
cdr3_aa: CASSEGPSGMSEQFF

cdr3_length: 14
j_call: TRBJ2-5
d_call: NA
clone_size: NA
v_call: TRBV10-2
cdr3_nt: TGCGCCAGCAGCCCGGCCGGTGGGGGAGAGACCCAGTACTTC
cdr3_aa: CASSPAGGGETQYF

cdr3_length: 15
j_call: TRBJ1-6
d_call: NA
clone_size: NA
v_call: TRBV19
cdr3_nt: TGTGCCAGCCGGGCAGCCAGCTCCTATAATTCACCCCTCCACTTT
cdr3_aa: CASRAASSYNSPLHF

cdr3_length: 17
j_call: TRBJ2-3
d_call: TRBD2
clone_size: NA
v_call: TRBV5-4
cdr3_nt: TGTGCCAGCAGCTCGAGGACTAGCGGGAGGTGGGCAGATACGCAGTATTTT
cdr3_aa: CASSSRTSGRWADTQYF

cdr3_length: 15
j_call: TRBJ2-1
d_call: TRBD2
clone_size: few
v_call: TRBV6-4
cdr3_nt: TGTGCCAGCAGTGAAATAGCGGGCTCCTACAATGAGCAGTTCTTC
cdr3_aa: CASSEIAGSYNEQFF

cdr3_length: 15
j_call: TRBJ2-1
d_call: NA
clone_size: NA
v_call: TRBV27
cdr3_nt: TGTGCCAGCAGTTTGCAGGGACCCTCCTACAATGAGCAGTTCTTC
cdr3_aa: CASSLQGPSYNEQFF

cdr3_length: 15
j_call: TRBJ1-5
d_call: NA
clone_size: NA
v_call: TRBV7-2
cdr3_nt: TGTGCCAGCAGCGCGCCGCGCGGGGCCAATCAGCCCCAGCATTTT
cdr3_aa: CASSAPRGANQPQHF

cdr3_length: 14
j_call: TRBJ1-2
d_call: TRBD1
clone_size: NA
v_call: TRBV10-1
cdr3_nt: TGCGCCAGCAGTGACCGGACAGGGCCCAGTGGCTACACCTTC
cdr3_aa: CASSDRTGPSGYTF

cdr3_length: 11
j_call: TRBJ2-3
d_call: NA
clone_size: NA
v_call: TRBV29-1
cdr3_nt: TGCAGCGTTAGGGCCGTCGATACGCAGTATTTT
cdr3_aa: CSVRAVDTQYF

cdr3_length: 14
j_call: TRBJ1-1
d_call: NA
clone_size: few
v_call: TRBV19
cdr3_nt: TGTGCCAGTAGTATTCAAGGGGTAAACACTGAAGCTTTCTTT
cdr3_aa: CASSIQGVNTEAFF

cdr3_length: 15
j_call: TRBJ2-7
d_call: NA
clone_size: NA
v_call: TRBV1
cdr3_nt: TGCACCAGCAGCCAAGTTGAATTGGGGAACTACGAGCAGTACTTC
cdr3_aa: CTSSQVELGNYEQYF

cdr3_length: 13
j_call: TRBJ2-7
d_call: TRBD2
clone_size: NA
v_call: TRBV28
cdr3_nt: TGTGCCAGCAGTTCGGCGGGAGGCCCCGAGCAGTACTTC
cdr3_aa: CASSSAGGPEQYF

cdr3_length: 17
j_call: TRBJ1-6
d_call: NA
clone_size: NA
v_call: TRBV6-1
cdr3_nt: TGTGCCAGCAGTGGCCTGACGAGGAGCTCCTATAATTCACCCCTCCACTTT
cdr3_aa: CASSGLTRSSYNSPLHF

cdr3_length: 15
j_call: TRBJ2-3
d_call: NA
clone_size: NA
v_call: TRBV27
cdr3_nt: TGTGCCAGCAGTTTATCCCTAGATAGCACAGATACGCAGTATTTT
cdr3_aa: CASSLSLDSTDTQYF

cdr3_length: 14
j_call: TRBJ1-6
d_call: NA
clone_size: NA
v_call: TRBV18
cdr3_nt: TGTGCCAGCTCACCACAGAGATTGGATTCACCCCTCCACTTT
cdr3_aa: CASSPQRLDSPLHF

cdr3_length: 15
j_call: TRBJ2-1
d_call: TRBD1
clone_size: NA
v_call: TRBV11-2
cdr3_nt: TGTGCCAGCAGCTTGACAGGGCTTAACTACAATGAGCAGTTCTTC
cdr3_aa: CASSLTGLNYNEQFF

cdr3_length: 15
j_call: TRBJ1-5
d_call: NA
clone_size: few
v_call: TRBV19
cdr3_nt: TGTGCCAGTAGTATAACTTGGAGTAGCAATCAGCCCCAGCATTTT
cdr3_aa: CASSITWSSNQPQHF

cdr3_length: 14
j_call: TRBJ1-1
d_call: NA
clone_size: NA
v_call: TRBV6-5
cdr3_nt: TGTGCCAGCAGTCCAGGACAAGTGAACACTGAAGCTTTCTTT
cdr3_aa: CASSPGQVNTEAFF

cdr3_length: 14
j_call: TRBJ2-7
d_call: TRBD2
clone_size: NA
v_call: TRBV7-3
cdr3_nt: TGTGCCAGCAGCTCCGAAGGACTAGCTGCCGAGCAGTACTTC
cdr3_aa: CASSSEGLAAEQYF

cdr3_length: 14
j_call: TRBJ2-5
d_call: NA
clone_size: NA
v_call: TRBV6-6
cdr3_nt: TGTGCCAGCAGTTACTCGTCGGGGTCGGAGACCCAGTACTTC
cdr3_aa: CASSYSSGSETQYF

cdr3_length: 14
j_call: TRBJ2-1
d_call: NA
clone_size: NA
v_call: TRBV6-1
cdr3_nt: TGTGCCAGCAGTATGCGGGACATTATAGATGAGCAGTTCTTC
cdr3_aa: CASSMRDIIDEQFF

cdr3_length: 13
j_call: TRBJ1-2
d_call: NA
clone_size: NA
v_call: TRBV4-3
cdr3_nt: TGCGCCAGCAGCCAAGGGGGATGGTATGGCTACACCTTC
cdr3_aa: CASSQGGWYGYTF

cdr3_length: 14
j_call: TRBJ2-7
d_call: TRBD1
clone_size: NA
v_call: TRBV5-6
cdr3_nt: TGTGCCAGCAGCTTGTGGCAGGGGGCCTACGAGCAGTACTTC
cdr3_aa: CASSLWQGAYEQYF

cdr3_length: 13
j_call: TRBJ2-7
d_call: TRBD2
clone_size: NA
v_call: TRBV7-9
cdr3_nt: TGTGCCAGCAGCTTGGGAGGGGAGGTCGAGCAGTACTTC
cdr3_aa: CASSLGGEVEQYF

cdr3_length: 15
j_call: TRBJ2-3
d_call: TRBD2
clone_size: NA
v_call: TRBV5-8
cdr3_nt: TGTGCCAGCAGCTTGTTTACTAGCGGGACAGATACGCAGTATTTT
cdr3_aa: CASSLFTSGTDTQYF

cdr3_length: 16
j_call: TRBJ2-3
d_call: NA
clone_size: NA
v_call: TRBV7-9
cdr3_nt: TGTGCCAGCAGCCCTCCATTTAGGTTGGGGAGAGATACGCAGTATTTT
cdr3_aa: CASSPPFRLGRDTQYF

cdr3_length: 16
j_call: TRBJ2-1
d_call: NA
clone_size: few
v_call: TRBV18
cdr3_nt: TGTGCCAGCTCATCGTTGACTCTTGGGGGGCACAATGAGCAGTTCTTC
cdr3_aa: CASSSLTLGGHNEQFF

cdr3_length: 13
j_call: TRBJ1-3
d_call: NA
clone_size: NA
v_call: TRBV7-3
cdr3_nt: TGTGCCAGCAGCTTACCTACTGGAAACACCATATATTTT
cdr3_aa: CASSLPTGNTIYF

cdr3_length: 16
j_call: TRBJ2-5
d_call: NA
clone_size: NA
v_call: TRBV7-9
cdr3_nt: TGTGCCAGCAGCTTAGCATCAGGACCTCGGGGCGAGACCCAGTACTTC
cdr3_aa: CASSLASGPRGETQYF

cdr3_length: 14
j_call: TRBJ1-1
d_call: NA
clone_size: NA
v_call: TRBV25-1
cdr3_nt: TGTGCCAGCAGTGAATATCGCGCGAACACTGAAGCTTTCTTT
cdr3_aa: CASSEYRANTEAFF

cdr3_length: 11
j_call: TRBJ2-3
d_call: NA
clone_size: NA
v_call: TRBV27
cdr3_nt: TGTGCCAGCAGTACGACAGATACGCAGTATTTT
cdr3_aa: CASSTTDTQYF

cdr3_length: 14
j_call: TRBJ2-3
d_call: TRBD2
clone_size: NA
v_call: TRBV6-1
cdr3_nt: TGTGCCAGCAGTGACGCGGGGGGCAAAGATACGCAGTATTTT
cdr3_aa: CASSDAGGKDTQYF

cdr3_length: 12
j_call: TRBJ2-7
d_call: NA
clone_size: NA
v_call: TRBV7-2
cdr3_nt: TGTGCCAGCAGCTCCGTGTATTACGAGCAGTACTTC
cdr3_aa: CASSSVYYEQYF

cdr3_length: 15
j_call: TRBJ1-2
d_call: NA
clone_size: NA
v_call: TRBV5-1
cdr3_nt: TGCGCCAGCAGCTTGGGGGGGAGGCAGGACTATGGCTACACCTTC
cdr3_aa: CASSLGGRQDYGYTF